These 8 T cell receptor beta chains share one sample of origin, sequenced in a study of T cell repertoires in cytomegalovirus infection. TCRdb passed the reads through MiXCR, listing each CDR3 protein once. The sample carries about 830,000 distinct CDR3 sequences, about 31% recorded once. For these receptors, no antigen is known. Here the sequenced sample was cultured CD8+ T cells from PBMCs, taken from culture after CMV antigen stimulation. The receptor source for this set is a human donor in good health (CMV status not recorded). Some clones in this sample may be carry-over from other donors' samples.

The chain recombines TRBV7-9 with TRBJ1-3, with a tentative D call TRBD1 (5 bases). The CDR3 totals 12 residues. In germline, CDR1 is SEHNR, CDR2 FQNEAQ (reference sequence). Trimming pared 5 bases from V and 8 bases from J, leaving 10 bases between. In DNA form, the CDR3 reads TGTGCCAGCAGCACCAAAGGGGACACCATATATTTT. It codes for CASSTKGDTIYF.

This clonotype was seen ten or more times. This chain connects TRBV7-3 to TRBJ2-2; weak D call: TRBD1 (6 bases). Trimming took off 5 bases at V and 3 bases at J, with 13 bases between the two ends. The CDR3 consists of 15 residues. Germline V gene data show CDR1 as SGHTA and CDR2 as FQGTGA. The CDR3 reads CASSPGTIDTGELFF. CDR3 DNA sequence: TGTGCCAGCAGCCCCGGGACAATTGACACCGGGGAGCTGTTTTTT.

The chain is built from TRBV29-1 and TRBJ2-7; TRBD1 aligns across 7 bases. The CDR3 length is 16 residues. Germline V gives CDR1 SQVTM, CDR2 ANQGSEA. The V gene end was trimmed by 0 bases and the J gene end by 1 base; junction bases not matched to a gene: 9. CDR3 in amino acids: CSVEDPRQGESYEQYF. CDR3 bases: TGCAGCGTTGAAGATCCGAGGCAGGGGGAATCCTACGAGCAGTACTTC.

This clonotype was seen a handful of times. The rearrangement uses TRBV7-9 and TRBJ1-5; 8 bases match TRBD1. From germline, CDR1 is SEHNR and CDR2 FQNEAQ (reference sequence). V was pared by 2 bases and J by 0 bases, with 9 bases of the junction left unmatched. This CDR3 is built from 18 residues. The CDR3 sequence is CASSLSGDRSISNQPQHF. The CDR3 nucleotides read TGTGCCAGCAGCTTATCCGGGGACAGGTCTATTAGCAATCAGCCCCAGCATTTT.

The chain employs TRBV12-3 or TRBV12-4 and TRBJ1-5; no clear D. CDR3 length: 13 amino acids. The V end was cut by 5 bases, the J end by 7 bases, with 12 bases between. The CDR3 coding sequence is TGTGCCAGCAGTCCCGGGCCCAGGCAGCCCCAGCATTTT. Translation: CASSPGPRQPQHF.

The genes are TRBV27 and TRBJ2-7; 7 nucleotides agree with TRBD2. Losses at the gene ends were 6 bases for V and 0 bases for J; bases not matched to a gene: 8. The V gene's germline CDR1 is MNHEY and CDR2 SMNVEV (reference sequence). There are 15 residues in the CDR3. This CDR3 is CASRPGGDPSYEQYF. The CDR3 nucleotides are TGTGCCAGCAGGCCGGGAGGAGACCCCTCCTACGAGCAGTACTTC.

Details on this clonotype: A clone one base away is much larger, so this may be a read error. V gene TRBV7-2 combines with J gene TRBJ2-1; D might be TRBD2 (6 bases). The CDR3 runs 17 residues. Germline V gene data show CDR1 as SGHTA and CDR2 as FQGNSA. V was cut by 5 bases and J by 5 bases, with 22 bases left in between. CDR3 sequence reads: CASSPLRGDWGNNEQFF. CDR3 nucleotides: TGTGCCAGCAGCCCACTAAGAGGGGACTGGGGAAACAATGAGCAGTTCTTC. The full variable domain, in which reference TRBV7-2 and TRBJ2-1 provide the parts outside the CDR3, is GAGVSQSPSNKVTEKGKDVELRCDPISGHTALYWYRQSLGQGLEFLIYFQGNSAPDKSGLPSDRFSAERTGGSVSTLTIQRTQQEDSAVYLCASSPLRGDWGNNEQFFGPGTRLTVL.

This clonotype turned up a few times. The chain couples TRBV2 to TRBJ2-1; TRBD2 matches at 10 bases. CDR3 length: 17 amino acids. Germline V lookup: CDR1 SNHLY, CDR2 FYNNEI. Trimming removed 2 bases from V and 2 bases from J; junction bases left unmatched: 6. This CDR3 is CASSEWERGGPYNEQFF. The CDR3 DNA follows: TGTGCCAGCAGTGAATGGGAGCGGGGGGGCCCCTACAATGAGCAGTTCTTC.